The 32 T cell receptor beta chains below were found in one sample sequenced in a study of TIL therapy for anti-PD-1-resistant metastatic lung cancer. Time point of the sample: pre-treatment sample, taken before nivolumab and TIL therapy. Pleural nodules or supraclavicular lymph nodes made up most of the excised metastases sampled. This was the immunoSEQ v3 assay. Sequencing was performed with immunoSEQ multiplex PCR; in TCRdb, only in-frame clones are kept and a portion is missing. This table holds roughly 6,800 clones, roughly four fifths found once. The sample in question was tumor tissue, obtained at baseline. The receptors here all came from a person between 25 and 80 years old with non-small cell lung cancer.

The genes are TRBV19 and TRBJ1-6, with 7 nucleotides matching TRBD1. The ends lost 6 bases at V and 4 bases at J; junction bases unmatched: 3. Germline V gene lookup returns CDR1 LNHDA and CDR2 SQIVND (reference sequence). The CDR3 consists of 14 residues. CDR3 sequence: CASRLGQYNSPLHF. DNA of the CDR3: TGTGCCAGTAGATTGGGACAGTATAATTCACCCCTCCACTTT.

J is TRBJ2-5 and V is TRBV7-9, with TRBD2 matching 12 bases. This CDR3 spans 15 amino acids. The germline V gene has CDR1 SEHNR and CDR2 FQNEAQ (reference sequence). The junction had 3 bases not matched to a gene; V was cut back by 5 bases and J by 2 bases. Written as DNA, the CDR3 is TGTGCCAGCAGCCGGACTAGCGGGACGCAAGAGACCCAGTACTTC. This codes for CASSRTSGTQETQYF.

This CDR3 reads CAIRMENTIYF. As DNA, the CDR3 is TGTGCCATCAGGATGGAAAACACCATATATTTT. The rearrangement links TRBV10-3 to TRBJ1-3, with D unresolved. The CDR3 totals 11 residues. The V end was cut by 6 bases, the J end by 6 bases, with 6 bases between. Looked up from germline, CDR1 is ENHRY and CDR2 is SYGVKD.

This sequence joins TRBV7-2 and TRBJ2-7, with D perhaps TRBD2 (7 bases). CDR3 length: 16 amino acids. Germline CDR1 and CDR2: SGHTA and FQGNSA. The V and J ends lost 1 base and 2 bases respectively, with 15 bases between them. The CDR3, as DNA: TGTGCCAGCAGCTTAGATAGGGTGCGGGGGCCCTACGAGCAGTACTTC. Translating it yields CASSLDRVRGPYEQYF. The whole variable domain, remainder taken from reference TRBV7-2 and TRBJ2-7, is GAGVSQSPSNKVTEKGKDVELRCDPISGHTALYWYRQSLGQGLEFLIYFQGNSAPDKSGLPSDRFSAERTGGSVSTLTIQRTQQEDSAVYLCASSLDRVRGPYEQYFGPGTRLTVT.

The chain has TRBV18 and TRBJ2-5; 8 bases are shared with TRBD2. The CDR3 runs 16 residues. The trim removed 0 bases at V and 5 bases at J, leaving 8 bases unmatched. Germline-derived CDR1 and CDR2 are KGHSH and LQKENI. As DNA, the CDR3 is TGTGCCAGCTCACCACCAAGACGGGGGGGCCCGGAGACCCAGTACTTC. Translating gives CASSPPRRGGPETQYF.

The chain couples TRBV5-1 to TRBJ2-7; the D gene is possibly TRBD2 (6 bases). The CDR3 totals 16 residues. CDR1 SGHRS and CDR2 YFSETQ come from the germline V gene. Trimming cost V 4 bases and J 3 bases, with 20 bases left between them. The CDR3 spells CASSPQPTSTIYEQYF. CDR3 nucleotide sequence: TGCGCCAGCAGCCCTCAACCTACTAGCACCATCTACGAGCAGTACTTC.

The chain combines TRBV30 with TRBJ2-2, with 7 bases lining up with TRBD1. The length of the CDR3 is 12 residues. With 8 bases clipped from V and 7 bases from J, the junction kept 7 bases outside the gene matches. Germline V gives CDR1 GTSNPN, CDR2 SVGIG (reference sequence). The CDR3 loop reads CARDRVGGELFF. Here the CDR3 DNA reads TGTGCCCGCGACAGGGTCGGCGGGGAGCTGTTTTTT.

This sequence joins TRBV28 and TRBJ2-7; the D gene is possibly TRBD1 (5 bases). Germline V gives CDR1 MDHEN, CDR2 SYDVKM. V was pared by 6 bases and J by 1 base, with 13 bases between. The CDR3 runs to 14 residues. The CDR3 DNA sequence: TGTGCCAGCAGCCCCACTCCAGGGTCCTACGAGCAGTACTTC. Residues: CASSPTPGSYEQYF.

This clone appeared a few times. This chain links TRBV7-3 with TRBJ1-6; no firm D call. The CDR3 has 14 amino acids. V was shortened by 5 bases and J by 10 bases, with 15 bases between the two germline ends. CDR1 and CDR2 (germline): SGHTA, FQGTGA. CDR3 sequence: CASSEVEVGSPLHF. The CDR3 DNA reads TGTGCCAGCAGCGAAGTTGAGGTTGGATCACCCCTCCACTTT.

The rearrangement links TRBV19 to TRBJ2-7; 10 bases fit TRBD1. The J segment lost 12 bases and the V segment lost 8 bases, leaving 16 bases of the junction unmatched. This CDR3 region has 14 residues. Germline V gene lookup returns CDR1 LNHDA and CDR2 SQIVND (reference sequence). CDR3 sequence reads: CASGITGTGAVLYF. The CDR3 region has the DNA TGTGCCAGTGGGATCACCGGGACAGGGGCCGTGTTGTACTTC.

The CDR3, as DNA: TGCGCCAGCAGCCAAGATTTTGCAGGGGGGATGGCCCAGCATTTT. As protein: CASSQDFAGGMAQHF. The chain has TRBV4-3 and TRBJ1-5; 7 bases are a match to TRBD1. The germline V gene encodes CDR1 LGHNA and CDR2 YSLEER. Germline trimming cut 0 bases from V and 11 bases from J; bases unmatched to any gene: 10. The CDR3 runs 15 residues.

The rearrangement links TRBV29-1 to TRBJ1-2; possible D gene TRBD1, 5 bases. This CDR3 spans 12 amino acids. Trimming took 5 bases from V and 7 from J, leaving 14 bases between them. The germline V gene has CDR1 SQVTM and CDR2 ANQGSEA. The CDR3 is CSVWGGEVGYTF. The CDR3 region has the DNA TGCAGCGTTTGGGGAGGGGAGGTTGGCTACACCTTC.

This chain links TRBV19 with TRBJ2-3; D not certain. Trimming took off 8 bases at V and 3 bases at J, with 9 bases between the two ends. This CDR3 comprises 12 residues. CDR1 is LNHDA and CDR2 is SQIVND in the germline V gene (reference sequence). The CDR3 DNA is TGTGCCAGTGCGGATCTGACAGATACGCAGTATTTT. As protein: CASADLTDTQYF.

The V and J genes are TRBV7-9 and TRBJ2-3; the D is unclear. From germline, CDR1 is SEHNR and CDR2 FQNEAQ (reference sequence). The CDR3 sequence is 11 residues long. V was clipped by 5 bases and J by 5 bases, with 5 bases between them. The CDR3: CASSPLDTQYF. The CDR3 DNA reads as TGTGCCAGCAGCCCCCTAGATACGCAGTATTTT.

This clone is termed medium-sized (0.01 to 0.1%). For the CDR3, the DNA is TGTGCCAGCAGCTTAATGGGGGGCCTCACGCAGAGGACTGAAGCTTTCTTT. Amino acids: CASSLMGGLTQRTEAFF. The J gene is TRBJ1-1, the V gene TRBV7-9, with D tentatively TRBD1 (6 bases). The V end lost 2 bases, the J end lost 5 bases, and 21 bases lay between the germline ends. Germline lookup yields CDR1 SEHNR and CDR2 FQNEAQ (reference sequence). The CDR3 has 17 residues.

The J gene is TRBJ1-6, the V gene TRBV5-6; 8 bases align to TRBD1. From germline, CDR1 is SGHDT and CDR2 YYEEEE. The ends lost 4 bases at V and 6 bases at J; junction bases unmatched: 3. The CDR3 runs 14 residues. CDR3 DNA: TGTGCCAGCAGCCAGGGGGCGCCTAATTCACCCCTCCACTTT. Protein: CASSQGAPNSPLHF.

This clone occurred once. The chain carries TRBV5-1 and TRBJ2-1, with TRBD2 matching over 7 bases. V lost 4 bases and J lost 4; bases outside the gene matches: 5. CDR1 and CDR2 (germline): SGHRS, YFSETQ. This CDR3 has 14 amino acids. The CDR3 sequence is CASSQSGGYNEQFF. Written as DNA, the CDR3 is TGCGCCAGCAGCCAATCGGGGGGTTACAATGAGCAGTTCTTC.

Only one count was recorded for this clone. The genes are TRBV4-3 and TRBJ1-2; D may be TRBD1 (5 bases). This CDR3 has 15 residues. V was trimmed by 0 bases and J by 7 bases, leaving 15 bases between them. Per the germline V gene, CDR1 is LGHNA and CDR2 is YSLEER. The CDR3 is CASSQDRGSPRGYTF. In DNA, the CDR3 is TGCGCCAGCAGCCAAGATCGGGGCAGCCCGCGTGGCTACACCTTC.

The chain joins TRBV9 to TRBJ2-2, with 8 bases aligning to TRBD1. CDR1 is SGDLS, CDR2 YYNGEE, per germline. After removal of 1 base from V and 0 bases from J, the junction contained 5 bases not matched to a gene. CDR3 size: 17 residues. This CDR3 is CASSVSLTGANTGELFF. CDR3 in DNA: TGTGCCAGCAGCGTATCCTTGACAGGGGCGAACACCGGGGAGCTGTTTTTT.

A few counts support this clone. The CDR3 is CASRPTEGRADEQYF. In DNA, the CDR3 is TGTGCCAGCAGGCCCACGGAAGGCAGGGCTGACGAGCAGTACTTC. The V and J genes are TRBV6-1 and TRBJ2-7, with D perhaps matching TRBD1 (5 bases). CDR3 length: 15 residues. Trimming left V 6 bases short and J 5 bases short, with 20 bases between. Germline V lookup: CDR1 MNHNS, CDR2 SASEGT.

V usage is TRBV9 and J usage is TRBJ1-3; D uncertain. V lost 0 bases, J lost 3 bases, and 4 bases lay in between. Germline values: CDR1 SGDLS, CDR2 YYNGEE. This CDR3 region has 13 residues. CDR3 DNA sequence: TGTGCCAGCAGCGTAGGGGTTGGAAACACCATATATTTT. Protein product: CASSVGVGNTIYF.

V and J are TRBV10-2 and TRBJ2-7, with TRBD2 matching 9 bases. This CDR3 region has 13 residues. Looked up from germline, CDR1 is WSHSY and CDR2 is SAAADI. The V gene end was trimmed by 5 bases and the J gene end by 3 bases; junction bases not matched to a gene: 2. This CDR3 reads CASSQAGGYEQYF. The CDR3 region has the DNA TGCGCCAGCAGTCAAGCGGGGGGCTACGAGCAGTACTTC.

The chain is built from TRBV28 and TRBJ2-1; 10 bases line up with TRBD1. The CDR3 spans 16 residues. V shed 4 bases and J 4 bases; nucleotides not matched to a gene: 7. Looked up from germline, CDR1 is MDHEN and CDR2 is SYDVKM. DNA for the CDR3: TGTGCCAGCAGTTCCCGGGACAGGGGTTTGTACAATGAGCAGTTCTTC. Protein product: CASSSRDRGLYNEQFF.

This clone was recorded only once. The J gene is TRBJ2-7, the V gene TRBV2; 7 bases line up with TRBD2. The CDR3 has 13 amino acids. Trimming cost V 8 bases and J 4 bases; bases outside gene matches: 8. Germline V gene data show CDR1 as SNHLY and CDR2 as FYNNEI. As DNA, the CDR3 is TGTGCCAGCGGATGGAGGGGAGGGTACGAGCAGTACTTC. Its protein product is CASGWRGGYEQYF.

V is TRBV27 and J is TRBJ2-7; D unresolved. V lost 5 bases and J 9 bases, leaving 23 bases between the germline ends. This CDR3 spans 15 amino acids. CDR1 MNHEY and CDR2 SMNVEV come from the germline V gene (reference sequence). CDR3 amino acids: CASSLRQGPTSGQYF. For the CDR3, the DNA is TGTGCCAGCAGTCTCCGTCAAGGTCCCACGAGTGGGCAGTACTTC.

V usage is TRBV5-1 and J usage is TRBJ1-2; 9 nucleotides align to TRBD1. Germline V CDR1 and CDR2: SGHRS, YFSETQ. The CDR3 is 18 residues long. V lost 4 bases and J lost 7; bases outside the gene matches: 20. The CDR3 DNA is TGCGCCAGCAGCCCGGGACAGGGAGGGCCGTTGGGTGTAGGTGGCTACACCTTC. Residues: CASSPGQGGPLGVGGYTF. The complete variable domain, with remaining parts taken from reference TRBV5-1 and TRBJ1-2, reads KAGVTQTPRYLIKTRGQQVTLSCSPISGHRSVSWYQQTPGQGLQFLFEYFSETQRNKGNFPGRFSGRQFSNSRSEMNVSTLELGDSALYLCASSPGQGGPLGVGGYTFGSGTRLTVV.

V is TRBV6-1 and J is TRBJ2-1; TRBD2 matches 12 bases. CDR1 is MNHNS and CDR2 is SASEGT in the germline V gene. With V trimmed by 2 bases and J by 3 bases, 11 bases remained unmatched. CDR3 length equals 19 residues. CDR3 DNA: TGTGCCAGCAGTGAATGGGGTCTAGCGGGAGGGTCCTTCTACAATGAGCAGTTCTTC. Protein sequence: CASSEWGLAGGSFYNEQFF.

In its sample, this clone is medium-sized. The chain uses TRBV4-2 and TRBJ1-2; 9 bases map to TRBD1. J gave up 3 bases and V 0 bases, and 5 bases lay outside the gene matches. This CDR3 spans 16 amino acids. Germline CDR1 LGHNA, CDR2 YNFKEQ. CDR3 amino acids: CASSQDGTGSYYGYTF. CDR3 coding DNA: TGTGCCAGCAGCCAAGATGGGACAGGGTCTTACTATGGCTACACCTTC.

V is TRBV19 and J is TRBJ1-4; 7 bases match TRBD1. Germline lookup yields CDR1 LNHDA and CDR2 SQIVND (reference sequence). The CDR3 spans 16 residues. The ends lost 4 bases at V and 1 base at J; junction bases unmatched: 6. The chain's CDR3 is CASSTRQGLTNEKLFF. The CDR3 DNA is TGTGCCAGTAGTACCAGACAGGGCCTAACTAATGAAAAACTGTTTTTT.

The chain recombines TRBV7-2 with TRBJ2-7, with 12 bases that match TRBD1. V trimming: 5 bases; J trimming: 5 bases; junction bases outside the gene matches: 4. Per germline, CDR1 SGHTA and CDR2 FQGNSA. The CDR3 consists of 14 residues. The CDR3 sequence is CASSLGTGGNEQYF. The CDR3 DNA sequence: TGTGCCAGCAGCCTTGGGACAGGGGGCAACGAGCAGTACTTC.

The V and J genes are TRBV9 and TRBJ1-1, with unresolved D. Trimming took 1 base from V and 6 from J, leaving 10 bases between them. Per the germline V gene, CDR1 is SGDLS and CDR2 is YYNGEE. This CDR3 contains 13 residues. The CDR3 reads CASSVRQRSEAFF. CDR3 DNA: TGTGCCAGCAGCGTAAGGCAACGCTCTGAAGCTTTCTTT.

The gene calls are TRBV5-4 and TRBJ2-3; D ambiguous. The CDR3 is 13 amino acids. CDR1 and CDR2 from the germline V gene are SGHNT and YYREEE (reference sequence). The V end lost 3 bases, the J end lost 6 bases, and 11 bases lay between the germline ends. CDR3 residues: CASSSQGRDTQYF. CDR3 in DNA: TGTGCCAGCAGCTCACAAGGTCGGGATACGCAGTATTTT.